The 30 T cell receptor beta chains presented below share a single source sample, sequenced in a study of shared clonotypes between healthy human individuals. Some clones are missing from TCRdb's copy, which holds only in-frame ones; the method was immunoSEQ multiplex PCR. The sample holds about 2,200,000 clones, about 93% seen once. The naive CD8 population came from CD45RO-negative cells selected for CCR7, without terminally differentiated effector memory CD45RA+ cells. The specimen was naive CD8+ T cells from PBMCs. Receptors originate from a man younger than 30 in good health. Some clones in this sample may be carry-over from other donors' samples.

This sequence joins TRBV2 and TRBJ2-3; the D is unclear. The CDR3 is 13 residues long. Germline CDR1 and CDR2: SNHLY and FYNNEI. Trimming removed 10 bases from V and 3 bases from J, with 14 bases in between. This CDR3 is CATPTQQTDTQYF. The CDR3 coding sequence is TGTGCCACCCCGACCCAACAGACAGATACGCAGTATTTT.

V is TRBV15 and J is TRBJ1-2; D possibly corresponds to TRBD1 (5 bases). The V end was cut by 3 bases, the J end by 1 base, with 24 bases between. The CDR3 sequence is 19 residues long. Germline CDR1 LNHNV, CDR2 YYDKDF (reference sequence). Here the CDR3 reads CATSREATWGRWSNYGYTF. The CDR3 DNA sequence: TGTGCCACCAGCAGGGAGGCCACCTGGGGGAGATGGAGTAACTATGGCTACACCTTC.

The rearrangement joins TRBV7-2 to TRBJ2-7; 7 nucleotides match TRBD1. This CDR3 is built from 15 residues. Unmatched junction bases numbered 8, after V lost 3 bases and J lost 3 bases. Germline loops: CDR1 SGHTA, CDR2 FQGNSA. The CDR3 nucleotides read TGTGCCAGCAGCTTGCGGTTAGGGGGCTTCTACGAGCAGTACTTC. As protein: CASSLRLGGFYEQYF.

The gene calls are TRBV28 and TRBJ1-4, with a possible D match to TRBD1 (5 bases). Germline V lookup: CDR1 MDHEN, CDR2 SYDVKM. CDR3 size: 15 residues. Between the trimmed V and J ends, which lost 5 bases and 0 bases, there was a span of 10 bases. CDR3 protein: CASSITGATNEKLFF. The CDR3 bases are TGTGCCAGCAGTATAACGGGGGCAACTAATGAAAAACTGTTTTTT. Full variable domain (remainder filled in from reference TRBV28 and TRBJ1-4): DVKVTQSSRYLVKRTGEKVFLECVQDMDHENMFWYRQDPGLGLRLIYFSYDVKMKEKGDIPEGYSVSREKKERFSLILESASTNQTSMYLCASSITGATNEKLFFGSGTQLSVL.

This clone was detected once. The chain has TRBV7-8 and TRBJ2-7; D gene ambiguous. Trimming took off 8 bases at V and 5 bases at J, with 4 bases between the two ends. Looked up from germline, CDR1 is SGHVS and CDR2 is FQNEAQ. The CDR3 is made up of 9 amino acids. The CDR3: CASGDEQYF. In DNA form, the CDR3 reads TGTGCCAGCGGAGACGAGCAGTACTTC.

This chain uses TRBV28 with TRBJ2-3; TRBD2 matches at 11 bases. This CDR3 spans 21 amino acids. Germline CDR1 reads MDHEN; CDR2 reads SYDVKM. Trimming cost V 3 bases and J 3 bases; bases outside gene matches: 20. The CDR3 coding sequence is TGTGCCAGCAGTTTTGAGCGGGCAGGGGTTAGCGGGAGGGCAGGGACAGATACGCAGTATTTT. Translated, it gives CASSFERAGVSGRAGTDTQYF.

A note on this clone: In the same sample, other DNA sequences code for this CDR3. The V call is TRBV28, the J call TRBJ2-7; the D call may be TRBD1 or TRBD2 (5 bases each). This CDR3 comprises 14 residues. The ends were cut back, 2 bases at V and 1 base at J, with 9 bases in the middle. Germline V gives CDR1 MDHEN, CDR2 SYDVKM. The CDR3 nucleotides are TGTGCCAGCAGTTTAGGGACGCCTTCCTACGAGCAGTACTTC. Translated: CASSLGTPSYEQYF.

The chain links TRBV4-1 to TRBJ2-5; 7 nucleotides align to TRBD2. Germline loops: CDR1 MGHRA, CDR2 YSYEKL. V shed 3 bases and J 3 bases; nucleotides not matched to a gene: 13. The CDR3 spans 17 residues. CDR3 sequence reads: CASSHDVTSMFKETQYF. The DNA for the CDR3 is TGCGCCAGCAGCCACGACGTGACTAGCATGTTCAAAGAGACCCAGTACTTC.

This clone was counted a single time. This CDR3 is CASSQGIRDRQFF. CDR3 DNA sequence: TGCGCCAGCAGCCAAGGGATCCGCGATAGGCAGTTCTTC. The V gene is TRBV4-3, the J gene TRBJ2-1, with D unclear. The V end lost 1 base, the J end lost 12 bases, and 13 bases lay between the germline ends. The CDR3 consists of 13 residues. In germline, CDR1 is LGHNA, CDR2 YSLEER.

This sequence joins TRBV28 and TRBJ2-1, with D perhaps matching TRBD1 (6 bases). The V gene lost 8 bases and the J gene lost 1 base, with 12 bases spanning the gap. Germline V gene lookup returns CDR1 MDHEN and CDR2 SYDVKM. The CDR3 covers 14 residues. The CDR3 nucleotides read TGTGCCAGCCTCACCCAGGGGTCCTACAATGAGCAGTTCTTC. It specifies CASLTQGSYNEQFF.

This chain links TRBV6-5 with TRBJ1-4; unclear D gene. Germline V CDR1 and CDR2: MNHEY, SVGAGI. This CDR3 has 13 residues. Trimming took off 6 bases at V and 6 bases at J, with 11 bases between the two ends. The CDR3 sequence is CASSDFGDEKLFF. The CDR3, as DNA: TGTGCCAGCAGCGATTTCGGGGATGAAAAACTGTTTTTT.

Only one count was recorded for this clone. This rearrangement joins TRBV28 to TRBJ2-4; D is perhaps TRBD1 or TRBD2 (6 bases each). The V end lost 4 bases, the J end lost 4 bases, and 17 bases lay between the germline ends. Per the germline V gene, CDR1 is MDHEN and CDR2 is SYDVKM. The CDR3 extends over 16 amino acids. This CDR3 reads CASSSRGGGTKNIQYF. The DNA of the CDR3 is TGTGCCAGCAGTTCCCGAGGAGGGGGGACTAAAAACATTCAGTACTTC.

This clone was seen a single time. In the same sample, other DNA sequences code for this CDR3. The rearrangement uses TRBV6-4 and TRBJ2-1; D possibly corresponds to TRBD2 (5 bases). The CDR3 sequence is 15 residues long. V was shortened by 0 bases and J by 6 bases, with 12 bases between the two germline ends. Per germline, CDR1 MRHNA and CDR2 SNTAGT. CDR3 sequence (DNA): TGTGCCAGCAGTGACTCTGGCGTCGGAGGCAATGAGCAGTTCTTC. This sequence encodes CASSDSGVGGNEQFF.

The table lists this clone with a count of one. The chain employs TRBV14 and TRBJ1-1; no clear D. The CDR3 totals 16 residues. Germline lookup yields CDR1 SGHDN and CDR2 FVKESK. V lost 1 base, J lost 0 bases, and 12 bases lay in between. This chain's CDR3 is CASSQGRGWVNTEAFF. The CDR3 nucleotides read TGTGCCAGCAGCCAAGGGAGAGGGTGGGTGAACACTGAAGCTTTCTTT.

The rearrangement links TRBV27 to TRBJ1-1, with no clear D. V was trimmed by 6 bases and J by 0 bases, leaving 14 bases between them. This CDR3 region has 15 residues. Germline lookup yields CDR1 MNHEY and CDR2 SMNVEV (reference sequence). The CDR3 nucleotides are TGTGCCAGCAGCTATTCTTCTATTTTGAACACTGAAGCTTTCTTT. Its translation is CASSYSSILNTEAFF.

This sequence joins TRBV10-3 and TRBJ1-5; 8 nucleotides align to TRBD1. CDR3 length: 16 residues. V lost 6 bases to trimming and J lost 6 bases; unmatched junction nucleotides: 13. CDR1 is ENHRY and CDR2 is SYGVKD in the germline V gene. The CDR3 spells CAISPTGDGVRQPQHF. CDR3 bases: TGTGCCATCAGCCCGACAGGGGACGGCGTTCGTCAGCCCCAGCATTTT.

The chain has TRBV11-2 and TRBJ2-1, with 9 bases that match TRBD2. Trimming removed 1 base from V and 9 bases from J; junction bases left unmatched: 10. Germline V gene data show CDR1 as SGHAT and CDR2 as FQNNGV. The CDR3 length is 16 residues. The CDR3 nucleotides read TGTGCCAGCAGCTTAGGCGGTCTAGCGGGATTGGCTGAGCAGTTCTTC. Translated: CASSLGGLAGLAEQFF. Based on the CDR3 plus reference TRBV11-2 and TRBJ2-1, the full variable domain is EAGVAQSPRYKIIEKRQSVAFWCNPISGHATLYWYQQILGQGPKLLIQFQNNGVVDDSQLPKDRFSAERLKGVDSTLKIQPAKLEDSAVYLCASSLGGLAGLAEQFFGPGTRLTVL.

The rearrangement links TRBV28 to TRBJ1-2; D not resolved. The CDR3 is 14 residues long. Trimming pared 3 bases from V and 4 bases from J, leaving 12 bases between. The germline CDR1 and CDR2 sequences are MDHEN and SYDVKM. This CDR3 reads CASSFPAAFYGYTF. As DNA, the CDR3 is TGTGCCAGCAGTTTCCCGGCAGCTTTCTATGGCTACACCTTC.

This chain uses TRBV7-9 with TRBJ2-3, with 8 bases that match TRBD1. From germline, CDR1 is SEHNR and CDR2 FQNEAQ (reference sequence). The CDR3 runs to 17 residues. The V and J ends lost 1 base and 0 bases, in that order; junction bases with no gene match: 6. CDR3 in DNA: TGTGCCAGCAGCTTAGTTAGGAGACAGGGGAGCACAGATACGCAGTATTTT. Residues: CASSLVRRQGSTDTQYF. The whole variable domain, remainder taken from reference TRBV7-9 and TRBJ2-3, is DTGVSQNPRHKITKRGQNVTFRCDPISEHNRLYWYRQTLGQGPEFLTYFQNEAQLEKSRLLSDRFSAERPKGSFSTLEIQRTEQGDSAMYLCASSLVRRQGSTDTQYFGPGTRLTVL.

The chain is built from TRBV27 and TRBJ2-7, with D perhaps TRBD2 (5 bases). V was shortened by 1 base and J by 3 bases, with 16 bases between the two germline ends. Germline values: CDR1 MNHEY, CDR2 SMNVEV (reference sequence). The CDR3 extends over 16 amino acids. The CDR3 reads CASSLYGNLPFYEQYF. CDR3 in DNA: TGTGCCAGCAGTTTATACGGGAACCTACCCTTCTACGAGCAGTACTTC.

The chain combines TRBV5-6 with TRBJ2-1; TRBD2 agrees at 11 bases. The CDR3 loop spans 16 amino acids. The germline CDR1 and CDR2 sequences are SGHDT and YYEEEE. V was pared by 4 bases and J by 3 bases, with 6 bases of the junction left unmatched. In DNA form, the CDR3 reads TGTGCCAGCAGCGACGGGACTAGCGGCTTCTACAATGAGCAGTTCTTC. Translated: CASSDGTSGFYNEQFF.

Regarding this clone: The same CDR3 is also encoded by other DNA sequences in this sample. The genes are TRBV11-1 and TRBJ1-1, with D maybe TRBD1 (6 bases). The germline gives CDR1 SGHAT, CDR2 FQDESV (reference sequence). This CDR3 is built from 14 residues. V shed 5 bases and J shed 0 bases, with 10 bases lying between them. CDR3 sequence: CASSLGGMNTEAFF. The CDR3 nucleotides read TGTGCCAGCAGCCTCGGGGGCATGAACACTGAAGCTTTCTTT.

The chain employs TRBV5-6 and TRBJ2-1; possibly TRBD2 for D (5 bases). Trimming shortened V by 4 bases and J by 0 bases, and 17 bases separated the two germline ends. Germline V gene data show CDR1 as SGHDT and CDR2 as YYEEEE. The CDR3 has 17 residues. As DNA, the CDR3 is TGTGCCAGCAGCCCCGGACTTGACGTTCGCTCCTACAATGAGCAGTTCTTC. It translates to CASSPGLDVRSYNEQFF.

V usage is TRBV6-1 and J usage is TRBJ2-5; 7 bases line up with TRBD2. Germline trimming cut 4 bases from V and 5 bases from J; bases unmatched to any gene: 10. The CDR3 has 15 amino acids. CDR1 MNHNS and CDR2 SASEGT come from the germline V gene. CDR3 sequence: CASSGLGRARETQYF. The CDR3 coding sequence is TGTGCCAGCAGTGGGTTAGGGAGGGCGAGGGAGACCCAGTACTTC.

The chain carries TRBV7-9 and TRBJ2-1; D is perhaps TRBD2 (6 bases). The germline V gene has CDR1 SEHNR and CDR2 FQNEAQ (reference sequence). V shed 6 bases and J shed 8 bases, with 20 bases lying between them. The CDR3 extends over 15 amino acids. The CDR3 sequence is CASSPSGLLEDEQFF. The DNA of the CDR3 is TGTGCCAGCAGTCCATCGGGACTCCTTGAAGATGAGCAGTTCTTC. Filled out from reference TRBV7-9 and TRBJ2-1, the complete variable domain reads DTGVSQNPRHKITKRGQNVTFRCDPISEHNRLYWYRQTLGQGPEFLTYFQNEAQLEKSRLLSDRFSAERPKGSFSTLEIQRTEQGDSAMYLCASSPSGLLEDEQFFGPGTRLTVL.

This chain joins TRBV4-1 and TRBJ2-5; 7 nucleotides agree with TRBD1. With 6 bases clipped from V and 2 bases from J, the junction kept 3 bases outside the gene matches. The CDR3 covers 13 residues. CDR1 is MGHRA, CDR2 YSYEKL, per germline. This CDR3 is CASRPDRQETQYF. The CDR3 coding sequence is TGCGCCAGCAGACCGGACAGGCAAGAGACCCAGTACTTC.

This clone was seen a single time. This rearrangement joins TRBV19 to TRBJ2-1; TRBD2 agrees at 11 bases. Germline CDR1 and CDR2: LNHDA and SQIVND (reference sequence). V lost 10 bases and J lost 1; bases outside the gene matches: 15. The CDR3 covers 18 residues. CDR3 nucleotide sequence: TGTGCCACCAGTACCGGGACTAGCGGCTACCTATCCTACAATGAGCAGTTCTTC. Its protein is CATSTGTSGYLSYNEQFF.

This CDR3 is CASSPNSGLAGSYNEQFF. In DNA form, the CDR3 reads TGTGCCAGCAGCCCGAATTCGGGGCTAGCGGGCTCCTACAATGAGCAGTTCTTC. V and J are TRBV7-9 and TRBJ2-1; 8 bases align to TRBD2. Germline trimming cut 5 bases from V and 0 bases from J; bases unmatched to any gene: 12. The CDR3 contains 18 residues. Germline V gives CDR1 SEHNR, CDR2 FQNEAQ (reference sequence).

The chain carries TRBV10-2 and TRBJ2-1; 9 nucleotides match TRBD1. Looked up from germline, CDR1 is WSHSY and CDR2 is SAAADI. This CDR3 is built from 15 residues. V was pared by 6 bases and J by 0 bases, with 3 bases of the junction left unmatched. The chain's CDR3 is CASRTGGSSYNEQFF. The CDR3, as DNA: TGCGCCAGCAGGACAGGGGGTAGCTCCTACAATGAGCAGTTCTTC.

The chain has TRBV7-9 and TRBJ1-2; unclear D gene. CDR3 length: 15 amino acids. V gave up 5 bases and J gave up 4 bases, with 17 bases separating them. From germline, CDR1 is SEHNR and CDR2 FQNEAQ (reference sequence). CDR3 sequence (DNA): TGTGCCAGCAGCCCCCTTAGTAGAGAGGGCTATGGCTACACCTTC. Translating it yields CASSPLSREGYGYTF.